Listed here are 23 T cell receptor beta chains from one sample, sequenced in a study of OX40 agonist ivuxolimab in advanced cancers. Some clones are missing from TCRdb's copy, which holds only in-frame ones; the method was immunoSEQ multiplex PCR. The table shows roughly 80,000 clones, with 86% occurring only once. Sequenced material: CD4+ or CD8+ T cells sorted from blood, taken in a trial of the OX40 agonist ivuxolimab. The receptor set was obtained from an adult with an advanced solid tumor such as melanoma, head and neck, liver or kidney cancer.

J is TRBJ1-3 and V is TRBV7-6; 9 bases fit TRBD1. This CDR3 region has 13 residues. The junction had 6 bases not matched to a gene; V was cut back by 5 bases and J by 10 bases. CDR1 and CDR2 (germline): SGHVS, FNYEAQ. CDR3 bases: TGTGCCAGCAGCCTAGGACAGGGGCTAACCATATATTTT. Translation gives CASSLGQGLTIYF. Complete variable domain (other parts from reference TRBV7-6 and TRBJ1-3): GAGVSQSPRYKVTKRGQDVALRCDPISGHVSLYWYRQALGQGPEFLTYFNYEAQQDKSGLPNDRFSAERPEGSISTLTIQRTEQRDSAMYRCASSLGQGLTIYFGEGSWLTVV.

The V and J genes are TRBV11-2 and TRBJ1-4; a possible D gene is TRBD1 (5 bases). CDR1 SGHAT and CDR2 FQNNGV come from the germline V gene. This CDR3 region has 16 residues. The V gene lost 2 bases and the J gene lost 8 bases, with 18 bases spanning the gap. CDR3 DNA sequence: TGTGCCAGCAGCTTATGGGCTTCGGGGGGTCAGGAAAAACTGTTTTTT. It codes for CASSLWASGGQEKLFF.

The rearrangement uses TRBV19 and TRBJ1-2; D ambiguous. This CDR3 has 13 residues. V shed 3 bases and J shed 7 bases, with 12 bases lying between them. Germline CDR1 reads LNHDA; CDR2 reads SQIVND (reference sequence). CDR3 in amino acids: CASSITTLGGYTF. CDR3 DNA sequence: TGTGCCAGTAGTATCACCACGTTAGGTGGCTACACCTTC.

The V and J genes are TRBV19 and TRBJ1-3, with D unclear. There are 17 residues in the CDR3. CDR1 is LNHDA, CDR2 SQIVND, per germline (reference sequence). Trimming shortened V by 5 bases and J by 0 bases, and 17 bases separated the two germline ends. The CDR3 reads CASSFPVQAASGNTIYF. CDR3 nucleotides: TGTGCCAGTAGTTTCCCGGTTCAGGCGGCCTCTGGAAACACCATATATTTT.

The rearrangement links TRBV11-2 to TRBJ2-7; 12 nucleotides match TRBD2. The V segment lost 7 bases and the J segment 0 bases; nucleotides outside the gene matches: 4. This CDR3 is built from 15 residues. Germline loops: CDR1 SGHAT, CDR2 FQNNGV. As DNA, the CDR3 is TGTGCCAGCAAACTAGCGGGAGGCGTCTCCTACGAGCAGTACTTC. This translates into CASKLAGGVSYEQYF.

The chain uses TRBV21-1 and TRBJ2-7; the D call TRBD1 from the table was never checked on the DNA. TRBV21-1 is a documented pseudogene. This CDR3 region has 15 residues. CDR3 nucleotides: TGTGCCAGCAGCACGCGGGACAGGTTATGGTTAGAGCAGTACTTC. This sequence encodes CASSTRDRLWLEQYF.

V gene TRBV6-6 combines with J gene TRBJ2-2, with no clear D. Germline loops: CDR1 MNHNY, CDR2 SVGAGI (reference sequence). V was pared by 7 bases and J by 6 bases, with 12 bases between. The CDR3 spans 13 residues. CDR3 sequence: CASTIMSAGELFF. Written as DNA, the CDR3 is TGTGCCAGCACCATAATGTCGGCCGGGGAGCTGTTTTTT.

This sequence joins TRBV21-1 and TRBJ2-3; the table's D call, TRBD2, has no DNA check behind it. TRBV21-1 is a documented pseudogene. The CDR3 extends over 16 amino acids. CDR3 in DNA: TGTGCCAGCAGCAAAGGACTGGATTATTACACAGATACGCAGTATTTT. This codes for CASSKGLDYYTDTQYF.

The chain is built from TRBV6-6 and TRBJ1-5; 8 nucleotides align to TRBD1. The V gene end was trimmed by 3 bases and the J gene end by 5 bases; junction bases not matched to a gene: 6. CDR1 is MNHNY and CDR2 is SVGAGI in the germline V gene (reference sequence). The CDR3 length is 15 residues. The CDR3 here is CASSYSVTGDQPQHF. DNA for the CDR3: TGTGCCAGCAGTTATTCTGTGACAGGGGATCAGCCCCAGCATTTT.

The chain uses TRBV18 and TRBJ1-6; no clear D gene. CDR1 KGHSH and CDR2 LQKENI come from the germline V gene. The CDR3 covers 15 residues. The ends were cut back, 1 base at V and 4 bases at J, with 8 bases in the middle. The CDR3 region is CASSPLDAYNSPLHF. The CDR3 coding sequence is TGTGCCAGCTCACCACTGGATGCTTATAATTCACCCCTCCACTTT.

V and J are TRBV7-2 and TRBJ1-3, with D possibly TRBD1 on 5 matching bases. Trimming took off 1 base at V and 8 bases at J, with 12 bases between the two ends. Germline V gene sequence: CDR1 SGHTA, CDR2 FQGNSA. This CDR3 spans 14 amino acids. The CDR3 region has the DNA TGTGCCAGCAGCTTAGGTGGTGGGACTGACACCATATATTTT. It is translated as CASSLGGGTDTIYF.

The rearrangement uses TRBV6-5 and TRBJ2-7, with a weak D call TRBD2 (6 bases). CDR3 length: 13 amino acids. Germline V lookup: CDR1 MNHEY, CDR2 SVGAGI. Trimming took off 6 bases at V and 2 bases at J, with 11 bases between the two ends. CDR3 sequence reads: CASRPPGAYEQYF. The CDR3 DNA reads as TGTGCCAGCAGACCACCGGGAGCCTACGAGCAGTACTTC.

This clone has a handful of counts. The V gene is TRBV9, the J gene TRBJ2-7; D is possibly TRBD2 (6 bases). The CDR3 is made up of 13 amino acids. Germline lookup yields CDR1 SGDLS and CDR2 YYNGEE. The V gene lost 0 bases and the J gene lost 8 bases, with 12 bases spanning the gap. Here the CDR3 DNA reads TGTGCCAGCAGCGTAGAAGATCGGGGGAAGCAGTACTTC. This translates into CASSVEDRGKQYF.

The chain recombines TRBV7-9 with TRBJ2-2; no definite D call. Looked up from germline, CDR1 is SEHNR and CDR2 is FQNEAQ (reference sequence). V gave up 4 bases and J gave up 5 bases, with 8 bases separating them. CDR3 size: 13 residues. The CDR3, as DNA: TGTGCCAGCAGCTCTAGTTTAACCGGGGAGCTGTTTTTT. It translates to CASSSSLTGELFF.

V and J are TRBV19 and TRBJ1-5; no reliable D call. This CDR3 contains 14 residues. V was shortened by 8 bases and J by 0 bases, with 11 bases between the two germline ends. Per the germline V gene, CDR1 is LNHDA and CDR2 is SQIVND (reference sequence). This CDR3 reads CASRRVLSNQPQHF. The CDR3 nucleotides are TGTGCCAGTCGCCGGGTTCTTAGCAATCAGCCCCAGCATTTT.

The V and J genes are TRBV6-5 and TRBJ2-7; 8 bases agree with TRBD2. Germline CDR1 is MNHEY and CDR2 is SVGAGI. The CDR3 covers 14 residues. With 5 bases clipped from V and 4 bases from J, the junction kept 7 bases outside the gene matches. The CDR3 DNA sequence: TGTGCCAGCAGTACCCGACTAGCGCCATACGAGCAGTACTTC. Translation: CASSTRLAPYEQYF.

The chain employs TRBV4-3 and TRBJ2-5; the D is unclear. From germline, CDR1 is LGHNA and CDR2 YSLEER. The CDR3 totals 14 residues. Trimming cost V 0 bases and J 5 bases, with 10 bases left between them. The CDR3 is CASSQDSVRETQYF. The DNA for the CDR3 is TGCGCCAGCAGCCAAGATTCGGTCCGGGAGACCCAGTACTTC.

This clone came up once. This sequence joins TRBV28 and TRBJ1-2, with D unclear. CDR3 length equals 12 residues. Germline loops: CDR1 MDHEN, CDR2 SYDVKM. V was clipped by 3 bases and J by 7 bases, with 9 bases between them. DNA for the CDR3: TGTGCCAGCAGTTTTTACAAGGGTGGCTACACCTTC. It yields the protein CASSFYKGGYTF.

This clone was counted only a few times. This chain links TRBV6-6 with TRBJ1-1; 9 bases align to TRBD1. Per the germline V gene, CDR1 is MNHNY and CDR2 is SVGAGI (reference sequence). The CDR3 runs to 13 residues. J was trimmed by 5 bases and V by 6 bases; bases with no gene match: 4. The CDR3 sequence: CASSLQGATEAFF. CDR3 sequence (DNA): TGTGCCAGCAGCTTACAGGGGGCAACTGAAGCTTTCTTT.

The DNA for the CDR3 is TGTGCCAGGGACTTACGGGACAGGCCTACCAATGAGCAGTTCTTC. This sequence encodes CARDLRDRPTNEQFF. The rearrangement joins TRBV6-4 to TRBJ2-1, with 8 bases that match TRBD1. Germline V lookup: CDR1 MRHNA, CDR2 SNTAGT. The CDR3 length is 15 residues. After removal of 9 bases from V and 6 bases from J, the junction contained 13 bases not matched to a gene.

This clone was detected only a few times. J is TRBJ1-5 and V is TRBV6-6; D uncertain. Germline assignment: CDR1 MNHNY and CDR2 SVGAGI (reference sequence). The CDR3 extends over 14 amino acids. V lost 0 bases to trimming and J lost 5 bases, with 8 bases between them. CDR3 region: CASSYSSMDQPQHF. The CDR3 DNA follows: TGTGCCAGCAGTTACTCTTCGATGGATCAGCCCCAGCATTTT.

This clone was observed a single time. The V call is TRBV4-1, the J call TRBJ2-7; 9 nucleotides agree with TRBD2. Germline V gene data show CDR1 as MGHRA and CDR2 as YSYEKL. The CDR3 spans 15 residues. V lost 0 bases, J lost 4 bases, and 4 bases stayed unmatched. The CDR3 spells CASSQDRGRGYEQYF. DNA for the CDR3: TGCGCCAGCAGCCAAGATCGCGGGAGGGGGTACGAGCAGTACTTC.

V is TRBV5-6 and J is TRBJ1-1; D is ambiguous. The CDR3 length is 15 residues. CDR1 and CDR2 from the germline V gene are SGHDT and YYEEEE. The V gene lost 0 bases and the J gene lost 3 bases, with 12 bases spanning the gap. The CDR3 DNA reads TGTGCCAGCAGCTTGGTAGGGAGGTTTTACACTGAAGCTTTCTTT. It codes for CASSLVGRFYTEAFF.